A single sample gave rise to the 7 T cell receptor beta chains below, sequenced in a study of metastatic and nonmetastatic thyroid tumors (dated by TCRdb to the early 2020s). Library prep was done by PCR. Sequenced using an Illumina HiSeq 4000. Starting from the raw public reads, TCRdb applied fastp trimming at Q25, assembled clones with MiXCR and retained in-frame beta chains. The sample profile shows tens of thousands of clones; about 26% of them were found once. The top ten clonotypes cover roughly a tenth of the sample. No treatment had been received by any patient before thyroid surgery. Sequencing was carried out using blood. The receptors were gathered from a male donor with papillary thyroid cancer or a benign thyroid nodule (not recorded which). Some clones in this sample may be carry-over from other donors' samples.

This clone was recorded only once. The V call is TRBV3-1, the J call TRBJ2-7; TRBD2 matches 13 bases. The CDR3 is 15 residues long. The J segment lost 6 bases and the V segment lost 1 base, leaving 3 bases of the junction unmatched. CDR1 LGHDT and CDR2 YNNKEL come from the germline V gene (reference sequence). Here the CDR3 reads CASSQGTSGRSEQYF. The CDR3 DNA reads as TGTGCCAGCAGCCAAGGGACTAGCGGGAGATCCGAGCAGTACTTC.

This clone was recorded a few times. The chain is built from TRBV27 and TRBJ1-2; D not certain. The CDR3 consists of 14 residues. Deletions cut 6 bases from V and 3 bases from J, with 14 bases between. Per germline, CDR1 MNHEY and CDR2 SMNVEV (reference sequence). DNA for the CDR3: TGTGCCAGCAGGCCGGCGGATTCGGACTATGGCTACACCTTC. It yields the protein CASRPADSDYGYTF.

This clone occurred a few times. The V and J genes are TRBV11-3 and TRBJ2-5, with a tentative D call TRBD2 (5 bases). This CDR3 is built from 15 residues. The germline V and J ends were trimmed by 5 bases and 3 bases, with 16 bases remaining between them. From germline, CDR1 is SGHNT and CDR2 YENEEA. CDR3 sequence (DNA): TGTGCCAGCAGCCCCCCCTCGGACGGGAAAGAGACCCAGTACTTC. Residues: CASSPPSDGKETQYF. Based on the CDR3 plus reference TRBV11-3 and TRBJ2-5, the full variable domain is EAGVVQSPRYKIIEKKQPVAFWCNPISGHNTLYWYLQNLGQGPELLIRYENEEAVDDSQLPKDRFSAERLKGVDSTLKIQPAELGDSAVYLCASSPPSDGKETQYFGPGTRLLVL.

This chain connects TRBV7-8 to TRBJ1-1; TRBD1 aligns across 12 bases. Germline CDR1 SGHVS, CDR2 FQNEAQ. This CDR3 comprises 15 residues. The ends lost 5 bases at V and 3 bases at J; junction bases unmatched: 4. CDR3 protein: CASSAGTGGDTEAFF. CDR3 nucleotides: TGTGCCAGCAGCGCCGGGACAGGGGGCGACACTGAAGCTTTCTTT.

This clone was seen many times. The chain couples TRBV27 to TRBJ2-1; D call uncertain. V was pared by 5 bases and J by 7 bases, with 9 bases between. In germline, CDR1 is MNHEY, CDR2 SMNVEV (reference sequence). The CDR3 runs to 12 residues. DNA of the CDR3: TGTGCCAGCAGTCCTCGATTGAATGAGCAGTTCTTC. It encodes CASSPRLNEQFF.

This sequence joins TRBV25-1 and TRBJ2-2, with a tentative D call TRBD1 (6 bases). This CDR3 has 15 residues. V lost 5 bases and J 5 bases, leaving 15 bases between the germline ends. Per the germline V gene, CDR1 is MGHDK and CDR2 is SYGVNS. The CDR3 DNA is TGTGCCAGCAGTCGTCGGGACACCACGACCGGGGAGCTGTTTTTT. This gives the protein CASSRRDTTTGELFF.

Within the sample, this clone is medium-sized. The V call is TRBV4-1, the J call TRBJ1-5; no clear D gene. The CDR3 is 14 residues long. Trimming stripped 0 bases from V and 3 bases from J, with 6 bases between. Germline V gives CDR1 MGHRA, CDR2 YSYEKL. The CDR3 here is CASSQDPFNQPQHF. The DNA of the CDR3 is TGCGCCAGCAGCCAAGACCCATTCAATCAGCCCCAGCATTTT.